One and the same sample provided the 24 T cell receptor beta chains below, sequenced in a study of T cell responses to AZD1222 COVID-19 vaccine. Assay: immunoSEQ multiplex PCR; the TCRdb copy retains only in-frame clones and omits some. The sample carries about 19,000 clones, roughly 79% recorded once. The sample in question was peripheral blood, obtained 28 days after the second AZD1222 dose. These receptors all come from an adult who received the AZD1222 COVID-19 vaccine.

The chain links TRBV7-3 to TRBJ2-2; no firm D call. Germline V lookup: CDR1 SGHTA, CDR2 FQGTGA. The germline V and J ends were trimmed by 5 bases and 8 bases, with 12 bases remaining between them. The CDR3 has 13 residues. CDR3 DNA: TGTGCCAGCAGCAAGGGATCAGGAGGGGAGCTGTTTTTT. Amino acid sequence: CASSKGSGGELFF.

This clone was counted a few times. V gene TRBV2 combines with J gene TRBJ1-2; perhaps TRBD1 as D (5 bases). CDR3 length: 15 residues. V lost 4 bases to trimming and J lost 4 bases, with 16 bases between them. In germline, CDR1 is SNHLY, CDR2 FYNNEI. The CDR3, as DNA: TGTGCCAGCAGTGTGGGGCAGGGTTACGGCTATGGCTACACCTTC. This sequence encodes CASSVGQGYGYGYTF. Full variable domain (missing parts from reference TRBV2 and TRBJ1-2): EPEVTQTPSHQVTQMGQEVILRCVPISNHLYFYWYRQILGQKVEFLVSFYNNEISEKSEIFDDQFSVERPDGSNFTLKIRSTKLEDSAMYFCASSVGQGYGYGYTFGSGTRLTVV.

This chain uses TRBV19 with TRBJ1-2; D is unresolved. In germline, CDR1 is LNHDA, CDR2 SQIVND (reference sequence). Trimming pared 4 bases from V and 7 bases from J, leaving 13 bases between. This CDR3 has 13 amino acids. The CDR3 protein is CASSNSLRRGYTF. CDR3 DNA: TGTGCCAGTAGTAACTCCCTTCGCCGTGGCTACACCTTC.

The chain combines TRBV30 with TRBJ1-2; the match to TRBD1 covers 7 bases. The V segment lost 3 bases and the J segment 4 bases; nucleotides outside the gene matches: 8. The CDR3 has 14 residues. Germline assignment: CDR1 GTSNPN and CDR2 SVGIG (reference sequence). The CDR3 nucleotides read TGTGCCTGGAGAAGGGGGCGCGAGGGCTATGGCTACACCTTC. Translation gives CAWRRGREGYGYTF.

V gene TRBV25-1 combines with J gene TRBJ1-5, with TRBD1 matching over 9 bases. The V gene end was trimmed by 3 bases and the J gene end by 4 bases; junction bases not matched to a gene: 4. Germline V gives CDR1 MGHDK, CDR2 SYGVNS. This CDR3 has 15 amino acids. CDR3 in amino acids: CASSDSTGGNQPQHF. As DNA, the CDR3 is TGTGCCAGCAGTGATTCGACAGGGGGGAATCAGCCCCAGCATTTT. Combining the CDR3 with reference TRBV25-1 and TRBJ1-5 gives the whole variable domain EADIYQTPRYLVIGTGKKITLECSQTMGHDKMYWYQQDPGMELHLIHYSYGVNSTEKGDLSSESTVSRIRTEHFPLTLESARPSHTSQYLCASSDSTGGNQPQHFGDGTRLSIL.

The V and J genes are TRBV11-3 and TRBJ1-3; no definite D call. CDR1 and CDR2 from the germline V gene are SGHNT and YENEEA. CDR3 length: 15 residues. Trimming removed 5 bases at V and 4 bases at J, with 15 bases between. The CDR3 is CASSLTRGGGNTIYF. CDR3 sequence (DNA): TGTGCCAGCAGCCTAACCCGTGGAGGGGGAAACACCATATATTTT.

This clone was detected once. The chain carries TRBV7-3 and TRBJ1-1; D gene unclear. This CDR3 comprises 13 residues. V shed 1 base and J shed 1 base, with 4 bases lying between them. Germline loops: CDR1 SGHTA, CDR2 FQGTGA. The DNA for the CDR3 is TGTGCCAGCAGCTTAATGCCGAACACTGAAGCTTTCTTT. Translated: CASSLMPNTEAFF.

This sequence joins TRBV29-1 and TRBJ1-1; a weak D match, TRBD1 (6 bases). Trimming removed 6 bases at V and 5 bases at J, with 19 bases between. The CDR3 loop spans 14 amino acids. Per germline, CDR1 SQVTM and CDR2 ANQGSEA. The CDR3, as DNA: TGCAGCGTGCGCTCACCGGACAGTTGGACTGAAGCTTTCTTT. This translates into CSVRSPDSWTEAFF. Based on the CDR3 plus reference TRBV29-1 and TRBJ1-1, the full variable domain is SAVISQKPSRDICQRGTSLTIQCQVDSQVTMMFWYRQQPGQSLTLIATANQGSEATYESGFVIDKFPISRPNLTFSTLTVSNMSPEDSSIYLCSVRSPDSWTEAFFGQGTRLTVV.

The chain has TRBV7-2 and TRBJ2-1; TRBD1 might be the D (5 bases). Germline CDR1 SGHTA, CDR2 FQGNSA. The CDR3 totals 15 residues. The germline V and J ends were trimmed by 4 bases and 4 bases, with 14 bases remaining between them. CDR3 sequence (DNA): TGTGCCAGCAGCTCTTACGCTACAGGTTACAATGAGCAGTTCTTC. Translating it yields CASSSYATGYNEQFF.

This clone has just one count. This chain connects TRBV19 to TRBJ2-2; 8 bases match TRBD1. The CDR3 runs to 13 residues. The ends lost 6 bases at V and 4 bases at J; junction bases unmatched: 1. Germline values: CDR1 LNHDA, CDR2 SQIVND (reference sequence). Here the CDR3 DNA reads TGTGCCAGTAGCACAGGGGGCACCGGGGAGCTGTTTTTT. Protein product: CASSTGGTGELFF.

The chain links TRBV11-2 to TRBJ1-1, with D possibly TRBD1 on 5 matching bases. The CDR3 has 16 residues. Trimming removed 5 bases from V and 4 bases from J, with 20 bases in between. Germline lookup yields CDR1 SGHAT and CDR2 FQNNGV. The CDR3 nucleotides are TGTGCCAGCAGCCCTCAATGGGGGGGGTCGCGCACTGAAGCTTTCTTT. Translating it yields CASSPQWGGSRTEAFF.

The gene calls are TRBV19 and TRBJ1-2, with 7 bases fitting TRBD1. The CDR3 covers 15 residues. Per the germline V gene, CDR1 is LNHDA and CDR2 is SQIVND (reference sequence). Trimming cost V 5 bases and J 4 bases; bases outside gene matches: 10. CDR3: CASSARTGDIYGYTF. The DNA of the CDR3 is TGTGCCAGTAGTGCCCGGACAGGCGACATCTATGGCTACACCTTC.

The CDR3, as DNA: TGTGCCAGCAGCCAAGATCGGACAGTTGGCACCTTC. Its protein product is CASSQDRTVGTF. The rearrangement links TRBV4-2 to TRBJ1-2; tentatively, D is TRBD1 (6 bases). The V end was cut by 0 bases, the J end by 13 bases, with 12 bases between. Germline V CDR1 and CDR2: LGHNA, YNFKEQ. The CDR3 spans 12 residues.

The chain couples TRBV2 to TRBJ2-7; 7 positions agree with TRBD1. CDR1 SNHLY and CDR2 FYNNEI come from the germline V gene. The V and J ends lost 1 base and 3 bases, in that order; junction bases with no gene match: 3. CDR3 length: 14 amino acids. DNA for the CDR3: TGTGCCAGCAGTGAAGAGGGACAGATCTACGAGCAGTACTTC. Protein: CASSEEGQIYEQYF.

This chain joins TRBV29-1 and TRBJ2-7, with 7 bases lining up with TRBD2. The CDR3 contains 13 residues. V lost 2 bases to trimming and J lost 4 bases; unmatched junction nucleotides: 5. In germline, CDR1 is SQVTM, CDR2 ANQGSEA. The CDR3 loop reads CSVELREKYEQYF. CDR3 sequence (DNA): TGCAGCGTTGAACTGCGGGAGAAGTACGAGCAGTACTTC.

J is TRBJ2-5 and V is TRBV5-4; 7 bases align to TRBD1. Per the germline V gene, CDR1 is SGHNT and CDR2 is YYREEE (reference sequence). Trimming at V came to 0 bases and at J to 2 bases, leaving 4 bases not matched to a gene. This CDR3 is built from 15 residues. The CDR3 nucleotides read TGTGCCAGCAGCTTGGTAGACAGGGCTCAAGAGACCCAGTACTTC. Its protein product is CASSLVDRAQETQYF.

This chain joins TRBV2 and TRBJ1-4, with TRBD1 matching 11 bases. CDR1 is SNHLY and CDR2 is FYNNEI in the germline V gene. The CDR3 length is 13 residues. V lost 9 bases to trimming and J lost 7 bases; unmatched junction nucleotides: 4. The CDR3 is CASGQGAVEKLFF. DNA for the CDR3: TGTGCCAGTGGACAGGGGGCGGTTGAAAAACTGTTTTTT.

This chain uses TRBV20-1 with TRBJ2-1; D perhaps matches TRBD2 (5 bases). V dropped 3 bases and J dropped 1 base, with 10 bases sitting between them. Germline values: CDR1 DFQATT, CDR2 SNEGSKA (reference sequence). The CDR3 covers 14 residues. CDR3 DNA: TGCAGTGCTAGTCTAGCCCAATCCTACAATGAGCAGTTCTTC. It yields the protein CSASLAQSYNEQFF.

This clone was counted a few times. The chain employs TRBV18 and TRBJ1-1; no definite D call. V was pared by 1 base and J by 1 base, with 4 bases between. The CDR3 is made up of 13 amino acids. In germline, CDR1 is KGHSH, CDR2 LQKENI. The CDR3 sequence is CASSPRGNTEAFF. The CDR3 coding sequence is TGTGCCAGCTCACCACGGGGGAACACTGAAGCTTTCTTT.

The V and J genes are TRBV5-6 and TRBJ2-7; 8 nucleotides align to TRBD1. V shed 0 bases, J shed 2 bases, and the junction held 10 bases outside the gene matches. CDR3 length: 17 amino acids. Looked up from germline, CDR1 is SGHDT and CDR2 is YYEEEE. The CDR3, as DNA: TGTGCCAGCAGCTTGGCCACCGGGACAGGAACCCCCTACGAGCAGTACTTC. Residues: CASSLATGTGTPYEQYF.

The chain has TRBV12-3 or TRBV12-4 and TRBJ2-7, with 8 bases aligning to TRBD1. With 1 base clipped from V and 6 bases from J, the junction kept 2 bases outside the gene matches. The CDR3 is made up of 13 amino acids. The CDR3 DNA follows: TGTGCCAGCAGTTTAGGACAGGGGCGCGAGCAGTACTTC. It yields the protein CASSLGQGREQYF.

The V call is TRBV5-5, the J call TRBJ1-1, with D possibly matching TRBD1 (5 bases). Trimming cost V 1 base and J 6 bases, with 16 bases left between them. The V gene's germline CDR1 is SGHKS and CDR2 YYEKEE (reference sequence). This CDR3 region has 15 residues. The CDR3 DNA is TGTGCCAGCAGCTTGTTTTCGGTGGGGCAGGCTGAAGCTTTCTTT. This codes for CASSLFSVGQAEAFF.

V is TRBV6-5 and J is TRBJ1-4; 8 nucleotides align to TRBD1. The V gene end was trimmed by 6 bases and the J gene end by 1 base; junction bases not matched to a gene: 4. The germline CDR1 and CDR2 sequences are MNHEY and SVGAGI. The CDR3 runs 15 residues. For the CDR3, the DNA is TGTGCCAGCAGGCAGACAGGGGTAACTAATGAAAAACTGTTTTTT. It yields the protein CASRQTGVTNEKLFF.

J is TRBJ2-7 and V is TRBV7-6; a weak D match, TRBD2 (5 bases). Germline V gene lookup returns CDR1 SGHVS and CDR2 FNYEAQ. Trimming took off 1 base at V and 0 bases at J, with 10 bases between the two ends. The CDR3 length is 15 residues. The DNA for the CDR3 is TGTGCCAGCAGCTTAGAAGGAGGTAGCTCCTACGAGCAGTACTTC. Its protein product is CASSLEGGSSYEQYF.